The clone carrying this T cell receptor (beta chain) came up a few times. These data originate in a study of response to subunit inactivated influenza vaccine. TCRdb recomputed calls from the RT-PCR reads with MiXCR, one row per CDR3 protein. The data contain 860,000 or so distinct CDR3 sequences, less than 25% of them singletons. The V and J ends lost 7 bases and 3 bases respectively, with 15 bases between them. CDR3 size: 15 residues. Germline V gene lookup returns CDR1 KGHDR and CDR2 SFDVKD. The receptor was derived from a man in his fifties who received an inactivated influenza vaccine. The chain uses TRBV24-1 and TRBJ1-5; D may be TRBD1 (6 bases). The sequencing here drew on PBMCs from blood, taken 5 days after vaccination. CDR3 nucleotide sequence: TGTGCCACCAGCCGATACGGGGGGCCCAATCAGCCCCAGCATTTT. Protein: CATSRYGGPNQPQHF.